The 12 T cell receptor beta chains presented below share a single source sample, sequenced in a study of T cells in Graves' hyperthyroidism and ophthalmopathy. The source material, RNA transcripts, was used to amplify TCR beta CDR3 regions. Initially, a first-round RT-PCR of the TCR CDR3 employed the HTBI primer set. Each CDR3 protein gets one entry after TCRdb re-called the multiplex PCR reads with MiXCR. The data contain 480,000 or so distinct CDR3 sequences, 40% to 50% of them singletons. The sample taken for sequencing was peripheral blood or thyroid tissue (not recorded which). The receptor set was obtained from an adult woman with Graves' disease, either hyperthyroidism or ophthalmopathy (not recorded which).

This clonotype has at least ten counts. The V and J genes are TRBV7-9 and TRBJ1-1; tentative D call: TRBD1 (6 bases). This CDR3 has 14 residues. V was shortened by 5 bases and J by 4 bases, with 14 bases between the two germline ends. CDR1 and CDR2 (germline): SEHNR, FQNEAQ (reference sequence). CDR3 sequence: CASSPGEWTTEAFF. CDR3 DNA sequence: TGTGCCAGCAGCCCAGGGGAGTGGACCACTGAAGCTTTCTTT. The full variable domain, in which reference TRBV7-9 and TRBJ1-1 provide the parts outside the CDR3, is DTGVSQNPRHKITKRGQNVTFRCDPISEHNRLYWYRQTLGQGPEFLTYFQNEAQLEKSRLLSDRFSAERPKGSFSTLEIQRTEQGDSAMYLCASSPGEWTTEAFFGQGTRLTVV.

This clonotype was seen once. The chain combines TRBV7-9 with TRBJ2-7; possible D gene TRBD2, 7 bases. The ends were cut back, 4 bases at V and 5 bases at J, with 21 bases in the middle. From germline, CDR1 is SEHNR and CDR2 FQNEAQ (reference sequence). The CDR3 runs 16 residues. The CDR3 DNA reads as TGTGCCAGCAGCTCCTGGGGGGGGGCGGGAACGCACGAGCAGTACTTC. This codes for CASSSWGGAGTHEQYF.

The V gene is TRBV7-3, the J gene TRBJ2-7; 8 nucleotides align to TRBD1. The V and J ends lost 4 bases and 3 bases, in that order; junction bases with no gene match: 11. Germline V gene data show CDR1 as SGHTA and CDR2 as FQGTGA. The CDR3 length is 16 residues. The CDR3 reads CASSWMTGDEFYEQYF. CDR3 nucleotide sequence: TGTGCCAGCAGCTGGATGACAGGGGATGAGTTCTACGAGCAGTACTTC.

The table lists this clonotype with a few counts. This chain joins TRBV15 and TRBJ2-7; TRBD1 agrees at 9 bases. The J call may be wrong; the DNA end is better matched by TRBJ2-5. The CDR3 is made up of 16 amino acids. Germline-derived CDR1 and CDR2 are LNHNV and YYDKDF (reference sequence). CDR3 sequence (DNA): TGTGCCACCAGCAGTTGGGGGACAGGGAGGGTCGAGACCCAGTACTTC. It is translated as CATSSWGTGRVETQYF.

This sequence joins TRBV3-1 and TRBJ2-7; TRBD2 matches at 10 bases. The CDR3 is 15 residues long. Germline lookup yields CDR1 LGHDT and CDR2 YNNKEL (reference sequence). V shed 4 bases, J shed 6 bases, and the junction held 9 bases outside the gene matches. CDR3 nucleotides: TGTGCCAGCAGCCCCCCTGGTAGCGGGAGGACCGAGCAGTACTTC. Translating gives CASSPPGSGRTEQYF.

This chain uses TRBV10-3 with TRBJ2-7, with D uncertain. Germline lookup yields CDR1 ENHRY and CDR2 SYGVKD. The CDR3 consists of 11 residues. Trimming pared 10 bases from V and 7 bases from J, leaving 14 bases between. The CDR3, as DNA: TGTGCCAGCAATACGGATCATGAGCAGTACTTC. Protein: CASNTDHEQYF.

The CDR3 region has the DNA TGTGCCAGCAGCACACAGGGACTTGGAAACACCATATATTTT. Translation: CASSTQGLGNTIYF. The genes are TRBV3-1 and TRBJ1-3; maybe TRBD1 (6 bases). Germline CDR1 LGHDT, CDR2 YNNKEL (reference sequence). The CDR3 runs 14 residues. V lost 5 bases, J lost 3 bases, and 11 bases lay in between.

This clonotype was found a few times. The chain combines TRBV28 with TRBJ1-1, with TRBD1 matching 11 bases. V lost 2 bases, J lost 11 bases, and 7 bases stayed unmatched. From germline, CDR1 is MDHEN and CDR2 SYDVKM. The CDR3 contains 14 residues. CDR3 nucleotides: TGTGCCAGCAGTTTAGGCGGACAGGGGGCTTGGGCTTTCTTT. This translates into CASSLGGQGAWAFF.

The table lists this clonotype with a few counts. The chain combines TRBV19 with TRBJ1-5; D is uncertain. Germline lookup yields CDR1 LNHDA and CDR2 SQIVND (reference sequence). This CDR3 has 15 residues. V lost 4 bases to trimming and J lost 0 bases, with 10 bases between them. CDR3 amino acids: CASSNRGYSNQPQHF. In DNA, the CDR3 is TGTGCCAGTAGTAACAGAGGATATAGCAATCAGCCCCAGCATTTT.

The J gene is TRBJ1-4, the V gene TRBV7-9, with D hard to call. V was cut by 5 bases and J by 0 bases, with 10 bases left in between. The CDR3 extends over 15 amino acids. CDR1 SEHNR and CDR2 FQNEAQ come from the germline V gene (reference sequence). The CDR3 DNA sequence: TGTGCCAGCAGCATCGGGGATCCAACTAATGAAAAACTGTTTTTT. This translates into CASSIGDPTNEKLFF.

The J gene is TRBJ2-5, the V gene TRBV10-2; D uncertain. The V gene's germline CDR1 is WSHSY and CDR2 SAAADI. This CDR3 is 12 amino acids long. The V and J ends lost 3 bases and 5 bases respectively, with 7 bases between them. CDR3 nucleotides: TGCGCCAGCAGTGACCACCGGGAGACCCAGTACTTC. Protein sequence: CASSDHRETQYF.

This chain uses TRBV7-9 with TRBJ2-7, with TRBD2 identical over 7 bases. The CDR3 is made up of 12 amino acids. Germline loops: CDR1 SEHNR, CDR2 FQNEAQ (reference sequence). Trimming removed 9 bases from V and 0 bases from J; junction bases left unmatched: 2. CDR3 DNA: TGTGCCAGTGAGCGGGACTCCTACGAGCAGTACTTC. This codes for CASERDSYEQYF.